The present T cell receptor (beta chain) was sequenced within a study of blood T cell repertoires in COVID-19. Across the study: Acute and convalescent COVID-19 specimens originated in the United States, Italy and Spain. PBMCs, B-cell-depleted T cells, or T cells were the source of the cDNA or gDNA that made up the material.

The germline V gene encodes CDR1 SGHVS and CDR2 FNYEAQ. V shed 1 base and J shed 5 bases, with 5 bases lying between them. CDR3 length: 12 residues. Sequenced by immunoSEQ multiplex PCR; TCRdb stores in-frame clones only, minus some. The sample holds about 220,000 clones, roughly 85% seen once. Everyone who took part was about 18 to 90 years old, and they came from about two dozen US areas. Participants' reported clinical history set cohort assignment. The J gene is TRBJ1-1, the V gene TRBV7-6; D is undetermined. Sequenced: PBMCs or T cells enriched from blood (not recorded which). This receptor was taken from a woman in her forties with acute COVID-19. For the CDR3, the DNA is TGTGCCAGCAGCTTAGGGCGGACTGAAGCTTTCTTT. This sequence encodes CASSLGRTEAFF. Filled out from reference TRBV7-6 and TRBJ1-1, the complete variable domain reads GAGVSQSPRYKVTKRGQDVALRCDPISGHVSLYWYRQALGQGPEFLTYFNYEAQQDKSGLPNDRFSAERPEGSISTLTIQRTEQRDSAMYRCASSLGRTEAFFGQGTRLTVV.